This T cell receptor beta chain derives from a study of T cells in Graves' hyperthyroidism and ophthalmopathy. The CDR3 runs to 15 residues. Germline assignment: CDR1 LNHDA and CDR2 SQIVND (reference sequence). V was trimmed by 5 bases and J by 0 bases, leaving 11 bases between them. TCR beta CDR3 region amplification was performed from RNA transcripts. TCR CDR3 underwent first-round RT-PCR with the HTBI primer set. TCRdb re-called the multiplex PCR reads through MiXCR, storing one row per CDR3 protein. The sample includes some 600,000 distinct CDR3 sequences, roughly 14% of them seen just once. This clonotype has at least ten counts.

The specimen was blood. The receptor's source is a woman younger than 45 with Graves' hyperthyroidism that later progressed to Graves' ophthalmopathy. The chain has TRBV19 and TRBJ1-5, with a possible D match to TRBD1 (5 bases). The CDR3, as DNA: TGTGCCAGTAGTCCGGACATCAATAGCAATCAGCCCCAGCATTTT. Protein: CASSPDINSNQPQHF.